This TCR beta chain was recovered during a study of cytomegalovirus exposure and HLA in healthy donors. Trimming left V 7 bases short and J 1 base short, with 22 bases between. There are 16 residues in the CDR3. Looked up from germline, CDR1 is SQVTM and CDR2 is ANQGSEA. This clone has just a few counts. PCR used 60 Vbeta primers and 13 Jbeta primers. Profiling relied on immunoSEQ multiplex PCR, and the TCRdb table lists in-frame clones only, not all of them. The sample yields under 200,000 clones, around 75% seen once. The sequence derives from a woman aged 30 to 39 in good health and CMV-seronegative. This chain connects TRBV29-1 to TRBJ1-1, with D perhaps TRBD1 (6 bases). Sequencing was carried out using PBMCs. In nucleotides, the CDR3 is TGCAGCGCCCAGCGACAGGATCTCTGGGGGAACACTGAAGCTTTCTTT. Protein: CSAQRQDLWGNTEAFF.